The 4 T cell receptor beta chains presented below share a single source sample, sequenced in a study of cytomegalovirus exposure and HLA in healthy donors. The PCR had 60 Vbeta and 13 Jbeta primers. Libraries were prepared by immunoSEQ multiplex PCR; TCRdb keeps only in-frame clonotypes and omits some of them. The repertoire holds roughly 190,000 clones, with about an eighth as singletons. Sequencing was carried out using PBMCs. The receptors come from a man aged 50-59 years in good health and CMV-seropositive.

This clone was counted only a few times. J is TRBJ1-2 and V is TRBV2; 7 bases agree with TRBD1. The CDR3 consists of 12 residues. Germline V gives CDR1 SNHLY, CDR2 FYNNEI. V shed 5 bases, J shed 9 bases, and the junction held 6 bases outside the gene matches. CDR3 DNA sequence: TGTGCCAGCAGTCCCCCGAGGGGGCGCTACACCTTC. Its translation: CASSPPRGRYTF.

CDR3 in DNA: TGTGCCAGCAGCAGACAGGGGTTGAACACCGGGGAGCTGTTTTTT. Protein: CASSRQGLNTGELFF. This chain joins TRBV7-3 and TRBJ2-2, with 8 bases fitting TRBD1. From germline, CDR1 is SGHTA and CDR2 FQGTGA. V lost 5 bases to trimming and J lost 1 base; unmatched junction nucleotides: 3. The CDR3 is made up of 15 amino acids.

The rearrangement uses TRBV7-2 and TRBJ2-1; the match to TRBD2 covers 10 bases. The junction had 4 bases not matched to a gene; V was cut back by 5 bases and J by 6 bases. This CDR3 has 14 amino acids. CDR1 SGHTA and CDR2 FQGNSA come from the germline V gene. In nucleotides, the CDR3 is TGTGCCAGCAGCCAACTAGCGGGGCCCAATGAGCAGTTCTTC. Translated: CASSQLAGPNEQFF.

This clone was detected only a few times. The V call is TRBV5-8, the J call TRBJ2-5; tentative D call: TRBD1 (5 bases). The CDR3 length is 15 residues. Trimming removed 0 bases at V and 5 bases at J, with 14 bases between. Germline lookup yields CDR1 SGHTS and CDR2 YDEGEE. This CDR3 reads CASSLDQGGSETQYF. The CDR3, as DNA: TGTGCCAGCAGCTTGGATCAGGGCGGCAGTGAGACCCAGTACTTC. Full variable domain (outside the CDR3, taken from reference TRBV5-8 and TRBJ2-5): EAGVTQSPTHLIKTRGQQATLRCSPISGHTSVYWYQQALGLGLQFLLWYDEGEERNRGNFPPRFSGRQFPNYSSELNVNALELEDSALYLCASSLDQGGSETQYFGPGTRLLVL.